This T cell receptor (beta chain) emerged from a study of cytomegalovirus exposure and HLA in healthy donors. Overall study: Earlier, 95 million to 130 million unique TCR beta sequences were recovered from around 180 million T cells by an analysis. Broader study findings: CMV antigen specificity of three CMV-associated chains was confirmed in vitro.

These donors, healthy bone marrow donors, were studied. Vbeta (60) and Jbeta (13) primers were used in the PCR. Authors' processing steps: A later analysis tallied 87 million or so unique TCR beta chains, about 11 million of them shared. Clones were read by immunoSEQ multiplex PCR, and TCRdb kept only the in-frame ones, dropping some. The DNA gave D and trimming, while V, J and clone size come from that table. Among 95,000 to 110,000 clones, about 9.4% were seen once, and the ten largest hold under 6.5%. CDR3 size: 15 residues. V shed 4 bases and J shed 5 bases, with 17 bases lying between them. Germline CDR1 and CDR2: SGHTS and YDEGEE. This clone was seen a handful of times. The target antigen is unknown.

The sequencing input was PBMCs. This receptor was identified in a man aged 40-49 years in good health and CMV-seropositive. J is TRBJ2-3 and V is TRBV5-8; D is unresolved. In DNA, the CDR3 is TGTGCCAGCAGCACTCCCCCCAGCGTGAAAGATACGCAGTATTTT. Translating it yields CASSTPPSVKDTQYF. Full variable domain (rest looked up from reference TRBV5-8 and TRBJ2-3): EAGVTQSPTHLIKTRGQQATLRCSPISGHTSVYWYQQALGLGLQFLLWYDEGEERNRGNFPPRFSGRQFPNYSSELNVNALELEDSALYLCASSTPPSVKDTQYFGPGTRLTVL.